The T cell receptor (beta chain) described here comes from a study of response to subunit inactivated influenza vaccine. Trimming stripped 0 bases from V and 0 bases from J, with 15 bases between. Germline V lookup: CDR1 DFQATT, CDR2 SNEGSKA (reference sequence). This CDR3 has 17 residues. A single record per CDR3 protein comes from TCRdb applying MiXCR to the RT-PCR reads. The table lists 400,000 to 550,000 distinct CDR3 sequences, about 25% of them singletons, with around 1.8% in the top ten. In its sample, this clonotype was seen a few times. The clonotype comes from a man between 50 and 59 years old who received an inactivated influenza vaccine. The chain employs TRBV20-1 and TRBJ2-1; D unclear. The sequencing used CD4+ T cells sorted from PBMCs, collected approximately 5 days after vaccination. The CDR3 reads CSARELGPGISYNEQFF. CDR3 coding DNA: TGCAGTGCTAGAGAGTTGGGTCCTGGAATCTCCTACAATGAGCAGTTCTTC.